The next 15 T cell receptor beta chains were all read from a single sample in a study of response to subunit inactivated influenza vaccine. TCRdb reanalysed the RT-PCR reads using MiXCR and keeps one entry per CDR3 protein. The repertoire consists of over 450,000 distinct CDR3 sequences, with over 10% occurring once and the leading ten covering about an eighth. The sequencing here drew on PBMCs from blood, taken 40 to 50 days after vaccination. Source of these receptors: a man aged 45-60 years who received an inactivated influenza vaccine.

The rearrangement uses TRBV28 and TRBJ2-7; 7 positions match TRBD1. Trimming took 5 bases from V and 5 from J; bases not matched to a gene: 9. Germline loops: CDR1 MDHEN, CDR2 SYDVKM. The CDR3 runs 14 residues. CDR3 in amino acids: CASSPLTGSNEQYF. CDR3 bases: TGTGCCAGCAGTCCATTGACAGGGTCCAACGAGCAGTACTTC.

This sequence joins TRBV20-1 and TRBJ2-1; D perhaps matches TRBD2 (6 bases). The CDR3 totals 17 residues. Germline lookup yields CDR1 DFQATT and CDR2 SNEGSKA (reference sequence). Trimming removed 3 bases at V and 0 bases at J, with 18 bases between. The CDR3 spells CSARSPRGVSSYNEQFF. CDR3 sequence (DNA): TGCAGTGCTAGGTCCCCGCGGGGCGTCAGCTCCTACAATGAGCAGTTCTTC.

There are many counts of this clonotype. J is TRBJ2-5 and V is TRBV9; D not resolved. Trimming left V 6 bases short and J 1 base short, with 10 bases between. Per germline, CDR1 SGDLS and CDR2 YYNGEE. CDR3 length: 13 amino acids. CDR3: CASNLAAQETQYF. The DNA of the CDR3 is TGTGCCAGCAACCTGGCTGCCCAAGAGACCCAGTACTTC. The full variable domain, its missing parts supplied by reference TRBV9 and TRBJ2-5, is DSGVTQTPKHLITATGQRVTLRCSPRSGDLSVYWYQQSLDQGLQFLIQYYNGEERAKGNILERFSAQQFPDLHSELNLSSLELGDSALYFCASNLAAQETQYFGPGTRLLVL.

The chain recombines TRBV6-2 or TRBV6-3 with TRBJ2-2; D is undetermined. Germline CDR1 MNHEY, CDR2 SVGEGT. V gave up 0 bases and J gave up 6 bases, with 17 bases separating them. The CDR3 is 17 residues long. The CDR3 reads CASSYSIGLVGAGELFF. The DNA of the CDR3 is TGTGCCAGCAGTTACTCGATCGGCCTAGTCGGCGCCGGGGAGCTGTTTTTT.

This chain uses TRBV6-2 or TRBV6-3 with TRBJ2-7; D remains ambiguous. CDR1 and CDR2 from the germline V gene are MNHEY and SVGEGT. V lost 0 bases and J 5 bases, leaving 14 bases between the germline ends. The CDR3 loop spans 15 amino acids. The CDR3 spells CASSYSAWETDEQYF. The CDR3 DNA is TGTGCCAGCAGTTACTCCGCGTGGGAAACCGACGAGCAGTACTTC.

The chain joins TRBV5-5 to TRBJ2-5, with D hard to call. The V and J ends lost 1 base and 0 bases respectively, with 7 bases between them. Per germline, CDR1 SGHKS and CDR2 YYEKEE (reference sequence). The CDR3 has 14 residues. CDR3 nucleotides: TGTGCCAGCAGCTTGCTTGGAGACCAAGAGACCCAGTACTTC. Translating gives CASSLLGDQETQYF. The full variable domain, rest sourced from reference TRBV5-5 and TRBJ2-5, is DAGVTQSPTHLIKTRGQQVTLRCSPISGHKSVSWYQQVLGQGPQFIFQYYEKEERGRGNFPDRFSARQFPNYSSELNVNALLLGDSALYLCASSLLGDQETQYFGPGTRLLVL.

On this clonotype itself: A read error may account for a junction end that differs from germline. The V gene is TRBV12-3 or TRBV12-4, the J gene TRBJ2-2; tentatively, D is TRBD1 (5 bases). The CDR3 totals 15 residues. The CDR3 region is CVSSFAGTNTGELFF. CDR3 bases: TGTGTCAGCAGTTTCGCAGGGACGAACACCGGGGAGCTGTTTTTT.

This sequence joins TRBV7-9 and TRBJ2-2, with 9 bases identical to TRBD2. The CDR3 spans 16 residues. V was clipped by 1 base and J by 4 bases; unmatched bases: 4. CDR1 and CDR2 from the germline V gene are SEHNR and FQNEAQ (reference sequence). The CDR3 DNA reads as TGTGCCAGCAGCTTAGTAAGAGCGGGAGGCACCGGGGAGCTGTTTTTT. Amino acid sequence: CASSLVRAGGTGELFF.

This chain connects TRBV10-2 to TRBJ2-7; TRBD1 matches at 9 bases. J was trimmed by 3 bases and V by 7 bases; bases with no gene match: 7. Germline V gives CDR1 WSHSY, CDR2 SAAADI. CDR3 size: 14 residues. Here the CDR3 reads CASTTGTGIYEQYF. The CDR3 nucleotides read TGCGCCAGCACCACCGGGACAGGGATCTACGAGCAGTACTTC.

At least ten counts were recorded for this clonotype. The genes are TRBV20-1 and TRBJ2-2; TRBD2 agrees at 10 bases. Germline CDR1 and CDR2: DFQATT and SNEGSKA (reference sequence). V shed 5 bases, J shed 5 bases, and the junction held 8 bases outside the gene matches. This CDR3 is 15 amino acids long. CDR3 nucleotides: TGCAGTGCTCCCGTAGCGGGAGGTAGAACCGGGGAGCTGTTTTTT. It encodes CSAPVAGGRTGELFF.

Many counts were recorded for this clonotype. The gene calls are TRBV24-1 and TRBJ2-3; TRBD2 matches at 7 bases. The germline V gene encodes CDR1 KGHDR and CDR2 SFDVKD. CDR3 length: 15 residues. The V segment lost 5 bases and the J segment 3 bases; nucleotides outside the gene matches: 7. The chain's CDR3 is CATSVFGGGTDTQYF. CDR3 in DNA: TGTGCCACCAGTGTCTTCGGCGGGGGAACAGATACGCAGTATTTT.

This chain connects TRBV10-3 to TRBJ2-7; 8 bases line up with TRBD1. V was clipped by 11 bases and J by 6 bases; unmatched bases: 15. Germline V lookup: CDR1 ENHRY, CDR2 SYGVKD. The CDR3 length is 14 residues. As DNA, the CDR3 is TGTGCCGCCCATAAGGACAGGGATGTTTCCGAGCAGTACTTC. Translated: CAAHKDRDVSEQYF.

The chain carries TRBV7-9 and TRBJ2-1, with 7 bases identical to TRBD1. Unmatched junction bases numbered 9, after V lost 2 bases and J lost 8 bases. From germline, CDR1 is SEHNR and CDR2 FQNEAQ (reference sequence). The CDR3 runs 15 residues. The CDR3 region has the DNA TGTGCCAGCAGCTTATCGCAGCTAGGACAGGATGAGCAGTTCTTC. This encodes CASSLSQLGQDEQFF.

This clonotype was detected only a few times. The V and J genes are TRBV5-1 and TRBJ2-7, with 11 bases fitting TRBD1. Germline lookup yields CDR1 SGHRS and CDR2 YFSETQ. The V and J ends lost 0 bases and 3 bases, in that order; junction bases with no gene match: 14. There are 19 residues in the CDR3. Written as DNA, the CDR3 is TGCGCCAGCAGCTTGGCCGGGACAGGGGGGCCGAAGGACGTCTACGAGCAGTACTTC. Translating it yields CASSLAGTGGPKDVYEQYF.

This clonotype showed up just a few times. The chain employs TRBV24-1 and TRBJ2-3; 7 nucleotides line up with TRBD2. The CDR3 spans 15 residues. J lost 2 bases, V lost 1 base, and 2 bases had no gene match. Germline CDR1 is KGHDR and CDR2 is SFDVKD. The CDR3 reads CATSDLREVTDTQYF. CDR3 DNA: TGTGCCACCAGTGATTTACGGGAGGTCACAGATACGCAGTATTTT.